Listed below are T cell receptor beta chains from one sample, sequenced in a study of T-cell reconstitution after alpha-beta-depleted transplantation in children. TCRdb itself ran the PCR reads through MiXCR, one entry per CDR3 protein. The table lists approximately 630,000 distinct CDR3 sequences, roughly 14% of them singletons, with approximately 0.8% in the top ten. The material sequenced was PBMCs, taken before TCRalphabeta/CD19-depleted stem cell transplant. The receptors stem from a girl between 2 and 10 years old with congenital amegakaryocytic thrombocytopenia, due to receive a stem cell transplant. Each CDR3 is given with its conserved first and last residue. The D gene is left open where the match is weak. Clone size appears in some rows only: once, few, many, or a class for an expanded clone.

D | size | J | V | CDR3 | DNA
TRBD2 | . | TRBJ2-3 | TRBV7-6 | CASSLNGAGGPIGQYF | TGTGCCAGCAGCTTAAATGGAGCGGGAGGGCCTATAGGGCAGTATTTT
. | . | TRBJ1-6 | TRBV12-3/TRBV12-4 | CASSLGVALHF | TGTGCCAGCAGTTTAGGAGTGGCCCTCCACTTT
. | many | TRBJ2-3 | TRBV5-1 | CASSYNLPWTSTDTQYF | TGCGCCAGCAGCTACAACTTACCCTGGACTAGCACAGATACGCAGTATTTT
TRBD2 | . | TRBJ2-7 | TRBV20-1 | CSARDWEGVSYEQYF | TGCAGTGCTAGAGATTGGGAGGGAGTCTCCTACGAGCAGTACTTC
. | few | TRBJ2-1 | TRBV20-1 | CSASYRSNEQFF | TGCAGTGCTAGCTACCGCTCCAATGAGCAGTTCTTC
TRBD2 | many | TRBJ2-3 | TRBV20-1 | CSARLTSGARDTQYF | TGCAGTGCTAGGCTGACTAGCGGGGCGAGAGATACGCAGTATTTT
. | many | TRBJ2-3 | TRBV10-3 | CAIMGVSTDTQYF | TGTGCCATTATGGGGGTCAGCACAGATACGCAGTATTTT
. | . | TRBJ2-2 | TRBV20-1 | CSAGTGSGELFF | TGCAGTGCTGGAACAGGGTCCGGGGAGCTGTTTTTT
. | . | TRBJ2-5 | TRBV10-3 | CAIRGTEGETQYF | TGTGCCATCAGAGGGACGGAGGGTGAGACCCAGTACTTC
. | many | TRBJ1-1 | TRBV10-3 | CATSPQTSDTEAFF | TGTGCCACTAGTCCCCAGACCTCGGACACTGAAGCTTTCTTT
TRBD2 | many | TRBJ2-3 | TRBV20-1 | CRGGSGDPTDTQYF | TGCAGGGGGGGGTCTGGCGATCCCACAGATACGCAGTATTTT
TRBD1 | few | TRBJ2-1 | TRBV9 | CASSVGSRDRGPNEQFF | TGTGCCAGCAGCGTAGGTTCCCGGGACAGGGGACCCAATGAGCAGTTCTTC
. | few | TRBJ2-1 | TRBV12-3/TRBV12-4 | CASTGPPSYNEQFF | TGTGCCTCCACGGGACCCCCCTCCTACAATGAGCAGTTCTTC
. | few | TRBJ2-1 | TRBV6-5 | CASSFGGRTLYNEQFF | TGTGCCAGCAGTTTCGGGGGACGTACGCTATACAATGAGCAGTTCTTC
TRBD1 | few | TRBJ2-5 | TRBV5-1 | CASQDGQGGQETQYF | TGCGCCAGCCAGGACGGACAGGGAGGTCAAGAGACCCAGTACTTC
. | many | TRBJ2-5 | TRBV27 | CASSFGGGTQYF | TGTGCCAGCAGTTTTGGCGGCGGGACCCAGTACTTC
TRBD1 | . | TRBJ2-7 | TRBV10-3 | CAISAFSRGRAYEQYF | TGTGCCATCAGTGCTTTCTCTAGGGGGCGGGCCTACGAGCAGTACTTC
. | few | TRBJ1-1 | TRBV14 | CASSRLQGTEAFF | TGTGCCAGCAGCCGCTTACAGGGCACTGAAGCTTTCTTT
. | few | TRBJ2-7 | TRBV15 | CATSRGGGLYSYEQYF | TGTGCCACCAGCAGAGGAGGCGGACTCTACTCCTACGAGCAGTACTTC
. | many | TRBJ1-1 | TRBV20-1 | CSARGGYQNTEAFF | TGCAGTGCTAGAGGAGGGTACCAAAACACTGAAGCTTTCTTT
TRBD1 | many | TRBJ2-3 | TRBV20-1 | CSAQDRGRGDTQYF | TGCAGTGCTCAGGACAGGGGGCGGGGAGATACGCAGTATTTT
TRBD2 | . | TRBJ2-7 | TRBV12-3/TRBV12-4 | CASTGLGVYEQYF | TGTGCCAGCACCGGACTAGGGGTCTACGAGCAGTACTTC
. | . | TRBJ2-7 | TRBV5-1 | CASSWGDVTGRGYF | TGCGCCAGCAGCTGGGGCGATGTTACGGGGCGCGGATACTTC
. | few | TRBJ2-3 | TRBV5-1 | CASSRVSGATSTDTQYF | TGCGCCAGCAGCAGGGTTAGCGGAGCCACTAGCACAGATACGCAGTATTTT
TRBD1 | many | TRBJ1-2 | TRBV20-1 | CSARQGQLGYTF | TGCAGTGCTAGACAGGGACAGTTGGGCTACACCTTC
TRBD2 | many | TRBJ2-3 | TRBV20-1 | CSAWEGLGLRDTQYF | TGCAGTGCTTGGGAGGGGTTGGGACTACGAGATACGCAGTATTTT
. | once | TRBJ1-1 | TRBV7-6 | CASSFPPYTEAFF | TGTGCCAGCAGCTTTCCACCTTACACTGAAGCTTTCTTT
TRBD2 | . | TRBJ2-3 | TRBV28 | CASSFRLAGDGDTQYF | TGTGCCAGCAGCTTCCGGCTAGCGGGAGACGGGGATACGCAGTATTTT
. | . | TRBJ2-5 | TRBV7-2 | CASSLGVTRETQYF | TGTGCCAGCAGCCTGGGGGTAACCAGAGAGACCCAGTACTTC
. | . | TRBJ2-1 | TRBV15 | CATSRADWSSYNEQFF | TGTGCCACCAGCAGAGCCGACTGGAGCTCCTACAATGAGCAGTTCTTC
. | . | TRBJ2-6 | TRBV5-5 | CASSSTGGTGANVLTF | TGTGCCAGCAGCTCCACAGGAGGCACTGGGGCCAACGTCCTGACTTTC
. | many | TRBJ2-1 | TRBV10-3 | CAIRVPNSYNEQFF | TGTGCCATCAGGGTCCCAAACTCCTACAATGAGCAGTTCTTC
TRBD2 | many | TRBJ2-1 | TRBV13 | CASSSLPGLAVNEQFF | TGTGCCAGCAGCTCTCTACCGGGACTAGCCGTGAATGAGCAGTTCTTC
TRBD2 | few | TRBJ2-5 | TRBV29-1 | CSVIPRREGVRETQYF | TGCAGCGTTATACCGAGACGGGAGGGTGTTAGGGAGACCCAGTACTTC
TRBD2 | . | TRBJ2-2 | TRBV5-1 | CASNIAGDTGELFF | TGCGCCAGCAATATAGCGGGAGACACCGGGGAGCTGTTTTTT
. | . | TRBJ2-3 | TRBV5-1 | CASREQGVSTDTQYF | TGCGCCAGCAGGGAACAGGGAGTTAGCACAGATACGCAGTATTTT
TRBD1 | . | TRBJ2-5 | TRBV6-2/TRBV6-3 | CASRLTGSETQYF | TGTGCCAGCCGACTGACAGGGTCGGAGACCCAGTACTTC
TRBD1 | . | TRBJ1-6 | TRBV7-8 | CASSPQGQGPTPLHF | TGTGCCAGCAGCCCTCAAGGACAGGGTCCGACACCCCTCCACTTT
. | many | TRBJ2-7 | TRBV5-1 | CASRTSRDYEQYF | TGCGCCAGCAGAACGTCTCGGGACTACGAGCAGTACTTC
. | many | TRBJ2-1 | TRBV29-1 | CSGRTVTFNEQFF | TGCAGCGGCCGGACAGTAACCTTCAATGAGCAGTTCTTC